This T cell receptor (beta chain) was captured by sequencing in a study of blood T cell repertoires in COVID-19 (TCRdb year 2020). Concerning the study at large: Collaborator samples came from the United States, Italy and Spain and covered acute and convalescent phases of COVID-19. The prospective study material was composed of cDNA or gDNA derived from T cells, B-cell-depleted T cells, or PBMCs. The dataset comprised deeply sampled blood TCRbeta repertoires from subjects exposed to, actively infected with, or recovered from COVID-19. The repertoires were released in a freely available public database intended as a resource for research on the immune response to SARS-CoV-2. The samples were drawn from the first 160 participants of the ongoing ImmuneRACE study and from over a thousand subjects provided by 6 global collaborators. A de-identified subject ID, COVID-19 status, age in years and sex were almost always included in the sample metadata. Where available, HLA class I and class II types were taken from metadata supplied by the sample provider and were not determined by assay-based typing.

TCRbeta CDR3 regions were amplified from genomic DNA by means of the immunoSEQ Assay, a bias-controlled multiplex PCR. In the authors' own workflow: Within the assay, amplification of reference gene primers was used to estimate how many nucleated cells each sample contained. Sequence reads were collapsed and filtered to measure the absolute abundance of every unique TCRbeta CDR3 rearrangement. Productive Simpson clonality was computed per sample as the square root of Simpson's diversity index over productive rearrangements. TCRdb retrieved this table from immuneACCESS and kept in-frame rearrangements only. Not all clones are present; in checked studies, unresolved V genes account for under half, and no reason is known for the remainder. Clonal size and the V and J genes are those of that table, whereas D and trimming came from the DNA. The sample yields roughly 65,000 clones; around nine tenths were counted once. The biggest ten clones account for about 12% of the sample.

About this clone itself: This receptor's antigen is unknown. Base qualities are not at hand, and no much larger clone is one base apart.

Collaborating institutions collected whole blood in K2EDTA tubes following their own protocols. For TCRbeta analysis, collaborators shipped samples as frozen whole blood, isolated PBMCs, or DNA extracted from either of those sample types. A distance of 12 bases separates the germline ends of V and J, which lose 2 bases and 6 bases respectively. The CDR3 sequence holds 14 residues, the cysteine and phenylalanine included. Just CDR3 DNA is preserved here, 42 bases in frame from base 1. The germline V gene specifies SGHDT as CDR1 and YYEEEE as CDR2. General findings and caveats noted by the study authors: Clinical and demographic metadata were provided uncurated, with the amount varying by source and participant.

Recombination connected TRBV5-6 to TRBJ2-1; 7 matching bases give a weak D call of TRBD2. This TCR was sampled from a woman in her sixties with acute or convalescent COVID-19. Specimen: peripheral blood. The CDR3 has the sequence CASSLRRGLNEQFF. The DNA sequence is TGTGCCAGCAGCTTACGGCGGGGGCTCAATGAGCAGTTCTTC.